Shown below are 14 T cell receptor beta chains from a single sample sequenced in a study of T cell repertoires in cytomegalovirus infection. Each CDR3 protein gets one entry after TCRdb re-called the reads with MiXCR. Altogether around 530,000 distinct CDR3 sequences are present, roughly 29% being singletons, with the ten largest covering roughly an eighth. Sequenced: PBMCs. The origin of the receptors is a human donor in good health (CMV status not recorded). Some clones in this sample may be carry-over from other donors' samples.

This clonotype occurred a few times. This chain joins TRBV6-1 and TRBJ1-2, with D hard to call. The CDR3 extends over 13 amino acids. Trimming cost V 5 bases and J 1 base, with 8 bases left between them. The germline V gene has CDR1 MNHNS and CDR2 SASEGT. The CDR3 sequence is CASSLEINYGYTF. The CDR3 coding sequence is TGTGCCAGCAGTTTGGAGATTAACTATGGCTACACCTTC.

The table lists this clonotype with a few counts. The genes are TRBV9 and TRBJ2-1; 7 nucleotides match TRBD2. Germline assignment: CDR1 SGDLS and CDR2 YYNGEE. The length of the CDR3 is 14 residues. Unmatched junction bases numbered 5, after V lost 3 bases and J lost 5 bases. In DNA, the CDR3 is TGTGCCAGCAGCGAGCTAGCGGTCCACAATGAGCAGTTCTTC. Protein: CASSELAVHNEQFF. Based on the CDR3 plus reference TRBV9 and TRBJ2-1, the full variable domain is DSGVTQTPKHLITATGQRVTLRCSPRSGDLSVYWYQQSLDQGLQFLIQYYNGEERAKGNILERFSAQQFPDLHSELNLSSLELGDSALYFCASSELAVHNEQFFGPGTRLTVL.

In this sample, this clonotype turned up a few times. The chain employs TRBV28 and TRBJ1-5; 7 bases align to TRBD1. The CDR3 length is 15 residues. V dropped 2 bases and J dropped 1; count of bases not matched to a gene: 2. CDR1 and CDR2 (germline): MDHEN, SYDVKM. CDR3 loop: CASSLKGASNQPQHF. DNA of the CDR3: TGTGCCAGCAGTTTAAAGGGGGCAAGCAATCAGCCCCAGCATTTT.

This clonotype showed up just a few times. The chain links TRBV14 to TRBJ2-2; weak D call: TRBD2 (6 bases). Germline V gene data show CDR1 as SGHDN and CDR2 as FVKESK. The V end lost 0 bases, the J end lost 1 base, and 12 bases lay between the germline ends. The CDR3 spans 17 residues. The CDR3 nucleotides are TGTGCCAGCAGCCAAGATCAGGCTAGCGAGAACACCGGGGAGCTGTTTTTT. This translates into CASSQDQASENTGELFF.

This clonotype was picked up a small number of times. The J gene is TRBJ2-1, the V gene TRBV19; TRBD2 aligns across 10 bases. The CDR3 is made up of 15 amino acids. Germline lookup yields CDR1 LNHDA and CDR2 SQIVND (reference sequence). J was trimmed by 10 bases and V by 6 bases; bases with no gene match: 12. CDR3 residues: CASSSSGSRGSEQFF. The CDR3 nucleotides read TGTGCCAGTAGCTCTAGCGGGAGTAGGGGTAGCGAGCAGTTCTTC.

The chain's CDR3 is CASSVGQRSYGYTF. The CDR3 region has the DNA TGTGCCAGCAGTGTAGGACAGAGATCCTATGGCTACACCTTC. The chain employs TRBV6-6 and TRBJ1-2; D perhaps matches TRBD1 (6 bases). The CDR3 covers 14 residues. CDR1 and CDR2 (germline): MNHNY, SVGAGI (reference sequence). Trimming took 5 bases from V and 4 from J, leaving 14 bases between them.

This clonotype was observed a handful of times. The V gene is TRBV9, the J gene TRBJ1-2; a weak D match, TRBD1 (6 bases). Germline V gene data show CDR1 as SGDLS and CDR2 as YYNGEE. The V end was cut by 0 bases, the J end by 8 bases, with 14 bases between. The CDR3 extends over 14 amino acids. CDR3 coding DNA: TGTGCCAGCAGCGTAGCCGGGGGCGCAGAGGGCTACACCTTC. Protein: CASSVAGGAEGYTF. Together with reference TRBV9 and TRBJ1-2, the CDR3 gives the full variable domain: DSGVTQTPKHLITATGQRVTLRCSPRSGDLSVYWYQQSLDQGLQFLIQYYNGEERAKGNILERFSAQQFPDLHSELNLSSLELGDSALYFCASSVAGGAEGYTFGSGTRLTVV.

The CDR3 region is CSVEILSGETQYF. CDR3 DNA sequence: TGCAGCGTTGAGATCCTCTCGGGGGAGACCCAGTACTTC. This chain connects TRBV29-1 to TRBJ2-5; TRBD2 might be the D (5 bases). The CDR3 spans 13 residues. V lost 3 bases, J lost 5 bases, and 13 bases lay in between. Germline CDR1 is SQVTM and CDR2 is ANQGSEA.

This clonotype was detected only a few times. J is TRBJ2-7 and V is TRBV11-2; D may correspond to TRBD1 or TRBD2 (5 bases each). The CDR3 covers 18 residues. The V end lost 0 bases, the J end lost 6 bases, and 24 bases lay between the germline ends. Germline V gives CDR1 SGHAT, CDR2 FQNNGV. In nucleotides, the CDR3 is TGTGCCAGCAGCTTAGAAACTTGGGGGACCACATATGTGAGCGAGCAGTACTTC. Protein sequence: CASSLETWGTTYVSEQYF.

This chain uses TRBV15 with TRBJ2-5; D gene ambiguous. Germline CDR1 LNHNV, CDR2 YYDKDF (reference sequence). The CDR3 sequence is 13 residues long. V dropped 0 bases and J dropped 5 bases, with 7 bases sitting between them. CDR3 protein: CATSRDLGETQYF. DNA for the CDR3: TGTGCCACCAGCAGAGATTTGGGGGAGACCCAGTACTTC.

The rearrangement uses TRBV29-1 and TRBJ2-3, with 10 positions matching TRBD2. The CDR3 runs 15 residues. Germline-derived CDR1 and CDR2 are SQVTM and ANQGSEA. With 4 bases clipped from V and 6 bases from J, the junction kept 10 bases outside the gene matches. The CDR3 nucleotides read TGCAGCGTTGCTTGGAGCGGGAGGGCCTCTGATACGCAGTATTTT. Translating it yields CSVAWSGRASDTQYF.

This clonotype has at least ten counts. The chain combines TRBV7-8 with TRBJ1-5; a weak D match, TRBD1 (6 bases). V was shortened by 2 bases and J by 0 bases, with 11 bases between the two germline ends. CDR3 size: 16 residues. Germline CDR1 and CDR2: SGHVS and FQNEAQ. The CDR3: CASSLTGQYSNQPQHF. CDR3 sequence (DNA): TGTGCCAGCAGCTTAACGGGACAATATAGCAATCAGCCCCAGCATTTT.

This rearrangement joins TRBV19 to TRBJ1-1, with a tentative D call TRBD1 (6 bases). Germline assignment: CDR1 LNHDA and CDR2 SQIVND (reference sequence). There are 15 residues in the CDR3. Between the trimmed V and J ends, which lost 6 bases and 5 bases, there was a span of 19 bases. The CDR3 loop is CASSQRRGSRTEAFF. The CDR3 bases are TGTGCCAGTAGCCAGCGGAGGGGGAGTAGAACTGAAGCTTTCTTT.

This clonotype was observed a few times. V is TRBV24-1 and J is TRBJ2-1; 11 positions match TRBD1. Germline lookup yields CDR1 KGHDR and CDR2 SFDVKD. The CDR3 extends over 17 amino acids. Germline trimming cut 2 bases from V and 8 bases from J; bases unmatched to any gene: 10. The CDR3 reads CATSDSSGQGGFHEQFF. In DNA form, the CDR3 reads TGTGCCACCAGTGATTCATCGGGACAGGGGGGATTCCATGAGCAGTTCTTC.